A selection of T cell receptor beta chains follows, all from one sample in a study of T cell repertoires in cytomegalovirus infection. TCRdb processed the reads anew with MiXCR; each CDR3 protein has one entry. Altogether around 530,000 distinct CDR3 sequences are present, more than 25% being singletons, with the ten largest covering approximately 13%. Sequencing was carried out using PBMCs. The receptors derive from a human donor in good health (CMV status not recorded). Some clones in this sample may be carry-over from other donors' samples. Both conserved end residues are part of each CDR3.

V	J	CDR3
TRBV12-3/TRBV12-4	TRBJ1-1	CASSARPTNPNTEAFF
TRBV6-1	TRBJ2-3	CASSEALIGRQYF
TRBV28	TRBJ2-7	CASSRPGRGDEQYF
TRBV6-1	TRBJ2-7	CASTRDQLKEQYF
TRBV5-4	TRBJ2-3	CASGRRGGSGNTDTQYF
TRBV4-1	TRBJ2-3	CASSQSTETTQYF
TRBV7-8	TRBJ2-2	CASSMGGFSRGAVF
TRBV12-3/TRBV12-4	TRBJ1-1	CASTPPGLKNTEAFF
TRBV6-4	TRBJ2-3	CASSATGVSMPTRFDTQYF
TRBV7-9	TRBJ2-2	CASSLQVWGATGELFF
TRBV4-1	TRBJ1-1	CASSQNPDRDGFSAEAFF
TRBV12-3/TRBV12-4	TRBJ2-3	CASSFAEPSDTQYF
TRBV7-2	TRBJ1-1	CASSLQSRARGKDTEAFF
TRBV5-1	TRBJ2-7	CASSSGLAGSYAYEQYF
TRBV28	TRBJ1-6	CASSLPRANSPLHF
TRBV12-3/TRBV12-4	TRBJ2-2	CASAPRGQTNTGELFF
TRBV6-5	TRBJ2-5	CASSYINGAQYF
TRBV6-4	TRBJ1-1	CASSQQGPNTEAFF
TRBV5-4	TRBJ2-7	CASSLPSGSLQYEQYF
TRBV19	TRBJ1-1	CASSMGAGGREAFF
TRBV7-6	TRBJ2-1	CASSFGTSGRKDEQFF
TRBV7-9	TRBJ1-5	CASSSTDRGNQPQHF
TRBV11-3	TRBJ2-6	CASSWRTFLTF
TRBV6-2/TRBV6-3	TRBJ2-1	CASSPGTSFNEQFF
TRBV7-2	TRBJ2-5	CASSSNRETQYF
TRBV7-6	TRBJ1-1	CASSLHGQGGTEAFF
TRBV7-8	TRBJ2-4	CASSTGGLSKNIQYF
TRBV7-2	TRBJ1-1	CASTTGGRAEAFF
TRBV4-1	TRBJ1-5	CASSQDLSGTGYKGNQPQHF
TRBV6-1	TRBJ2-6	CASSGTGGQSSGANVLTF
TRBV4-2	TRBJ2-7	CASSQEIGTSETSYEQYF
TRBV7-3	TRBJ2-5	CASSLLAGDPETQYF
TRBV7-9	TRBJ1-2	CASSLEPGRGHGYTF
TRBV6-2/TRBV6-3	TRBJ2-1	CASSYRSGRVNEQFF
TRBV10-3	TRBJ2-5	CAIRDGLRDASGTISQETQYF
TRBV12-5	TRBJ2-1	CASGPGPSAYNEQFF
TRBV19	TRBJ1-5	CASSGTGVGNQPQHF
TRBV28	TRBJ2-5	CASKGFGGREETQYF
TRBV24-1	TRBJ1-2	CATSDPGMNYGYTF
TRBV20-1	TRBJ2-1	CSATAPPDRDLGQFF
TRBV7-2	TRBJ2-7	CASSRDRVAYEQYF
TRBV28	TRBJ2-3	CATFQGRSTDTQYF